This paragraph covers one T cell receptor beta chain sequence. The PCR was carried out with 60 Vbeta primers and 13 Jbeta primers. TCRdb keeps only in-frame clones here, not all; method: immunoSEQ multiplex PCR. The sample lists some 71,000 clones; about 70% were seen once. This specimen belongs to a study of cytomegalovirus exposure and HLA in healthy donors. Germline loops: CDR1 LNHDA, CDR2 SQIVND (reference sequence). The length of the CDR3 is 14 residues. V dropped 4 bases and J dropped 0 bases, with 10 bases sitting between them. Sequencing was performed on PBMCs. This sequence was found in a woman in her forties or fifties in good health and CMV-seropositive. The chain links TRBV19 to TRBJ2-7; possible D gene TRBD2, 5 bases. The CDR3 DNA is TGTGCCAGTAGTAGGCCGGGATACTCCTACGAGCAGTACTTC. Residues: CASSRPGYSYEQYF.